This passage covers 27 T cell receptor beta chains from one sample sequenced in a study of blood T cell repertoires in COVID-19. Assay: immunoSEQ multiplex PCR; the TCRdb copy retains only in-frame clones and omits some. The repertoire consists of about 180,000 clones, with approximately 90% occurring once and the leading ten covering about 1.6%. Sequenced material: peripheral blood. These receptors were collected from a woman aged 45-65 years with acute or convalescent COVID-19.

This chain joins TRBV5-1 and TRBJ1-3, with D possibly TRBD1 on 6 matching bases. Looked up from germline, CDR1 is SGHRS and CDR2 is YFSETQ. This CDR3 spans 15 amino acids. The ends were cut back, 0 bases at V and 8 bases at J, with 15 bases in the middle. Here the CDR3 reads CASSLASGQYDTIYF. The CDR3 nucleotides are TGCGCCAGCAGCTTGGCCTCTGGACAGTACGACACCATATATTTT.

The J gene is TRBJ2-7, the V gene TRBV21-1; the table names TRBD1, a call not compared with the DNA. TRBV21-1 is assigned pseudogene status. The CDR3 is 17 amino acids. The CDR3, as DNA: TGTGCCAGCAGCAAAGTGACAGGACAGGGGGCAGTCTACGAGCAGTACTTC. Amino acid sequence: CASSKVTGQGAVYEQYF.

The V call is TRBV19, the J call TRBJ2-1, with D perhaps TRBD2 (6 bases). Germline CDR1 and CDR2: LNHDA and SQIVND (reference sequence). The CDR3 has 15 residues. Trimming took off 3 bases at V and 4 bases at J, with 13 bases between the two ends. CDR3 bases: TGTGCCAGTAGTATTGTTAGCGGAACATACAATGAGCAGTTCTTC. This gives the protein CASSIVSGTYNEQFF. Based on the CDR3 plus reference TRBV19 and TRBJ2-1, the full variable domain is DGGITQSPKYLFRKEGQNVTLSCEQNLNHDAMYWYRQDPGQGLRLIYYSQIVNDFQKGDIAEGYSVSREKKESFPLTVTSAQKNPTAFYLCASSIVSGTYNEQFFGPGTRLTVL.

This rearrangement joins TRBV30 to TRBJ1-2, with 8 nucleotides matching TRBD1. V shed 4 bases, J shed 4 bases, and the junction held 8 bases outside the gene matches. CDR3 length equals 14 residues. Germline CDR1 reads GTSNPN; CDR2 reads SVGIG (reference sequence). The CDR3, as DNA: TGTGCCTGGACTCCTGGCAGGGGGCTCTATGGCTACACCTTC. It encodes CAWTPGRGLYGYTF.

To note about this clone: Different DNA sequences within this sample yield the same CDR3. This sequence joins TRBV7-2 and TRBJ2-7; weak D call: TRBD2 (6 bases). V dropped 0 bases and J dropped 4 bases, with 10 bases sitting between them. CDR1 and CDR2 (germline): SGHTA, FQGNSA. The CDR3 covers 14 residues. CDR3 loop: CASSLASGGYEQYF. In DNA form, the CDR3 reads TGTGCCAGCAGCTTAGCTAGCGGAGGGTACGAGCAGTACTTC.

This clone was found a few times. The chain couples TRBV3-1 (or the pseudogene TRBV3-2) to TRBJ2-3; D is perhaps TRBD2 (6 bases). V was cut by 0 bases and J by 7 bases, with 14 bases left in between. Germline CDR1 and CDR2: LGHDT and YNNKEL (reference sequence). The CDR3 is 15 amino acids. This CDR3 is CASSQDTQRVYTQYF. CDR3 DNA: TGTGCCAGCAGCCAAGATACCCAGCGGGTCTATACGCAGTATTTT.

J is TRBJ1-4 and V is TRBV30; D gene ambiguous. This CDR3 is built from 13 residues. CDR1 and CDR2 (germline): GTSNPN, SVGIG (reference sequence). V dropped 5 bases and J dropped 2 bases, with 9 bases sitting between them. The DNA of the CDR3 is TGTGCCTGGCACAGAGGGACTAATGAAAAACTGTTTTTT. Amino acids: CAWHRGTNEKLFF.

V usage is TRBV6-5 and J usage is TRBJ1-2; D may be TRBD1 (6 bases). Germline V gives CDR1 MNHEY, CDR2 SVGAGI. This CDR3 comprises 12 residues. The V end lost 8 bases, the J end lost 4 bases, and 11 bases lay between the germline ends. DNA for the CDR3: TGTGCCAGCTTACAGGGTGGCTATGGCTACACCTTC. Translation gives CASLQGGYGYTF.

The J gene is TRBJ2-3, the V gene TRBV5-1; possibly TRBD2 for D (6 bases). Germline CDR1 and CDR2: SGHRS and YFSETQ. Trimming took 2 bases from V and 0 from J, leaving 10 bases between them. The CDR3 has 15 amino acids. CDR3 sequence reads: CASSFPSGSTDTQYF. CDR3 DNA: TGCGCCAGCAGCTTCCCAAGCGGGAGCACAGATACGCAGTATTTT.

Only a few counts were recorded for this clone. DNA for the CDR3: TGCGCCAGCAGCCAAGATGGGTGGAGCACTGAAGCTTTCTTT. Protein product: CASSQDGWSTEAFF. J is TRBJ1-1 and V is TRBV4-3; no clear D gene. V lost 0 bases to trimming and J lost 4 bases, with 9 bases between them. Germline V lookup: CDR1 LGHNA, CDR2 YSLEER. The length of the CDR3 is 14 residues.

The chain is built from TRBV19 and TRBJ1-2, with TRBD1 matching 9 bases. Germline V gene data show CDR1 as LNHDA and CDR2 as SQIVND (reference sequence). The V segment lost 7 bases and the J segment 8 bases; nucleotides outside the gene matches: 8. CDR3 length: 13 amino acids. DNA of the CDR3: TGTGCCAGTAAAACACAGGGGGCAGGGGGCTACACCTTC. Its translation: CASKTQGAGGYTF.

This sequence joins TRBV19 and TRBJ2-7, with D maybe TRBD2 (5 bases). CDR3 length equals 15 residues. Per germline, CDR1 LNHDA and CDR2 SQIVND (reference sequence). Trimming left V 4 bases short and J 0 bases short, with 13 bases between. The DNA for the CDR3 is TGTGCCAGTAGTACCCGGACGGGGAGCTCCTACGAGCAGTACTTC. As protein: CASSTRTGSSYEQYF.

The genes are TRBV19 and TRBJ1-5; the D is unclear. Trimming cost V 1 base and J 8 bases, with 15 bases left between them. The germline V gene encodes CDR1 LNHDA and CDR2 SQIVND (reference sequence). This CDR3 has 15 amino acids. CDR3 bases: TGTGCCAGTAGTATAGGAGGGAAAGGCCGGGAGCCCCAGCATTTT. It specifies CASSIGGKGREPQHF.

V usage is TRBV7-9 and J usage is TRBJ1-5; TRBD1 matches 7 bases. CDR1 is SEHNR and CDR2 is FQNEAQ in the germline V gene (reference sequence). V was pared by 5 bases and J by 2 bases, with 6 bases of the junction left unmatched. The length of the CDR3 is 15 residues. The CDR3 reads CASSTSTGGNQPQHF. The CDR3 DNA reads TGTGCCAGCAGCACTTCTACAGGGGGCAATCAGCCCCAGCATTTT. Together with reference TRBV7-9 and TRBJ1-5, the CDR3 gives the full variable domain: DTGVSQNPRHKITKRGQNVTFRCDPISEHNRLYWYRQTLGQGPEFLTYFQNEAQLEKSRLLSDRFSAERPKGSFSTLEIQRTEQGDSAMYLCASSTSTGGNQPQHFGDGTRLSIL.

This chain connects TRBV7-8 to TRBJ2-1, with 9 bases matching TRBD2. Germline V gives CDR1 SGHVS, CDR2 FQNEAQ. V dropped 1 base and J dropped 7; count of bases not matched to a gene: 17. The length of the CDR3 is 19 residues. CDR3 in DNA: TGTGCCAGCAGCTTAGAAGCGGGAGGTGCCCATCGAACCCAAAATGAGCAGTTCTTC. Translating it yields CASSLEAGGAHRTQNEQFF.

The chain combines TRBV19 with TRBJ2-1, with TRBD1 matching over 7 bases. With V trimmed by 10 bases and J by 4 bases, 13 bases remained unmatched. The CDR3 totals 15 residues. CDR1 and CDR2 (germline): LNHDA, SQIVND (reference sequence). The CDR3 loop reads CATKRGTVSYNEQFF. In DNA form, the CDR3 reads TGTGCCACAAAAAGAGGGACAGTATCTTACAATGAGCAGTTCTTC.

This sequence joins TRBV6-5 and TRBJ1-5; D remains unclear. The CDR3 length is 14 residues. V gave up 5 bases and J gave up 3 bases, with 11 bases separating them. Germline CDR1 and CDR2: MNHEY and SVGAGI. CDR3 DNA: TGTGCCAGCAGTCTCCGGGAATCCAATCAGCCCCAGCATTTT. Protein: CASSLRESNQPQHF.

The chain is built from TRBV3-1 (or the pseudogene TRBV3-2) and TRBJ2-5, with 8 bases aligning to TRBD2. The CDR3 covers 16 residues. V gave up 0 bases and J gave up 4 bases; unmatched junction bases: 7. The V gene's germline CDR1 is LGHDT and CDR2 YNNKEL (reference sequence). In DNA, the CDR3 is TGTGCCAGCAGCCAAGATCAGGCGGGGGGTGCAGAGACCCAGTACTTC. Amino acids: CASSQDQAGGAETQYF.

The chain has TRBV11-2 and TRBJ1-3; no reliable D call. This CDR3 is built from 14 residues. Germline V lookup: CDR1 SGHAT, CDR2 FQNNGV. The ends were cut back, 2 bases at V and 0 bases at J, with 5 bases in the middle. The DNA of the CDR3 is TGTGCCAGCAGCTTACGGAGCTCTGGAAACACCATATATTTT. It encodes CASSLRSSGNTIYF.

The rearrangement joins TRBV19 to TRBJ2-7, with 9 bases fitting TRBD1. The V segment lost 5 bases and the J segment 5 bases; nucleotides outside the gene matches: 4. The CDR3 loop spans 13 amino acids. Germline CDR1 is LNHDA and CDR2 is SQIVND (reference sequence). CDR3 protein: CASSGQGPHEQYF. The CDR3 region has the DNA TGTGCCAGTAGTGGACAGGGGCCCCACGAGCAGTACTTC.

CDR3 residues: CASSLGAGDSSPLHF. The CDR3 bases are TGTGCCAGCAGCCTAGGGGCAGGGGATAGTTCACCCCTCCACTTT. V is TRBV11-2 and J is TRBJ1-6; tentative D call: TRBD1 (6 bases). Germline-derived CDR1 and CDR2 are SGHAT and FQNNGV. V dropped 5 bases and J dropped 9 bases, with 17 bases sitting between them. The CDR3 is 15 amino acids.

The chain links TRBV3-1 (or the pseudogene TRBV3-2) to TRBJ1-2; possibly TRBD1 for D (6 bases). This CDR3 comprises 12 residues. V lost 3 bases and J lost 8, with 10 bases in between. Germline V gene sequence: CDR1 LGHDT, CDR2 YNNKEL (reference sequence). CDR3 loop: CASSHPGVGYTF. In nucleotides, the CDR3 is TGTGCCAGCAGCCACCCAGGGGTCGGCTACACCTTC.

V and J are TRBV7-3 and TRBJ1-6; unclear D gene. Between the trimmed V and J ends, which lost 4 bases and 6 bases, there was a span of 4 bases. Germline V gene lookup returns CDR1 SGHTA and CDR2 FQGTGA. This CDR3 has 12 residues. CDR3 loop: CASSSGNSPLHF. In DNA form, the CDR3 reads TGTGCCAGCAGCTCGGGTAATTCACCCCTCCACTTT.

V gene TRBV10-3 combines with J gene TRBJ1-2; D gene ambiguous. Germline V gene sequence: CDR1 ENHRY, CDR2 SYGVKD. V lost 3 bases and J lost 0, with 11 bases in between. The CDR3 totals 15 residues. CDR3 in amino acids: CAISDLVGANYGYTF. The CDR3 DNA sequence: TGTGCCATCAGTGACCTGGTGGGAGCTAACTATGGCTACACCTTC.

The sample holds one count of this clone. This chain uses TRBV9 with TRBJ2-7; D remains ambiguous. V was clipped by 0 bases and J by 2 bases, with 9 bases between them. The CDR3 has 14 residues. Germline CDR1 SGDLS, CDR2 YYNGEE. CDR3 residues: CASSVESGPYEQYF. The CDR3 bases are TGTGCCAGCAGCGTAGAAAGTGGGCCCTACGAGCAGTACTTC.

The DNA of the CDR3 is TGTGCCAGTAGTCAGGGGGGCTGGCAGCCCCAGCATTTT. It yields the protein CASSQGGWQPQHF. The chain employs TRBV19 and TRBJ1-5, with 7 nucleotides matching TRBD1. CDR3 size: 13 residues. Losses at the gene ends were 5 bases for V and 7 bases for J; bases not matched to a gene: 5. The V gene's germline CDR1 is LNHDA and CDR2 SQIVND (reference sequence).

CDR3 region: CASSLPGLAGGEQYF. In nucleotides, the CDR3 is TGTGCCAGCAGTCTACCGGGACTAGCGGGGGGAGAGCAGTACTTC. This sequence joins TRBV14 and TRBJ2-7; 15 bases align to TRBD2. Germline CDR1 reads SGHDN; CDR2 reads FVKESK. J was trimmed by 7 bases and V by 6 bases; bases with no gene match: 7. The CDR3 totals 15 residues.